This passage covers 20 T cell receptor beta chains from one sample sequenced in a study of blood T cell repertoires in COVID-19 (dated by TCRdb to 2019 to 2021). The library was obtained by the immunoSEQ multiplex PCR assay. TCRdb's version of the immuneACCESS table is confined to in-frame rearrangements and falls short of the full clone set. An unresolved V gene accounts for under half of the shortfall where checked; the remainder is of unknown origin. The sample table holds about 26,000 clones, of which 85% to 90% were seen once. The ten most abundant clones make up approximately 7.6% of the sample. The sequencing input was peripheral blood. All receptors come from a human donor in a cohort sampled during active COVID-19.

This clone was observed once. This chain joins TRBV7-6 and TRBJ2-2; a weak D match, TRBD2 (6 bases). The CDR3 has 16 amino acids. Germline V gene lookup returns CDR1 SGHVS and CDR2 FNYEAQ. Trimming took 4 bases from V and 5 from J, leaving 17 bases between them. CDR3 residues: CASSYRRFGGTGELFF. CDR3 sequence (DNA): TGTGCCAGCAGCTACCGACGGTTTGGAGGGACCGGGGAGCTGTTTTTT.

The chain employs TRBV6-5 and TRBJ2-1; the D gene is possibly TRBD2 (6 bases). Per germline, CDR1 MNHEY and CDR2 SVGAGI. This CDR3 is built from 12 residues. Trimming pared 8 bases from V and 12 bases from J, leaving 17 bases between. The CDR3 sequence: CASGDSGRTQFF. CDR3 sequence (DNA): TGTGCCAGCGGGGACTCCGGCCGGACGCAGTTCTTC.

CDR3 sequence: CAISKGQGDTDFF. The CDR3 bases are TGTGCCATCAGTAAAGGACAGGGTGACACTGATTTCTTT. This chain connects TRBV10-3 to TRBJ1-1; 8 bases are a match to TRBD1. Germline CDR1 reads ENHRY; CDR2 reads SYGVKD. V dropped 5 bases and J dropped 13; count of bases not matched to a gene: 12. This CDR3 has 13 residues.

The CDR3 DNA is TGTGCCAGCAGCCGGACACCGTCTTCCGGAAAACTGTTTTTT. It specifies CASSRTPSSGKLFF. The chain recombines TRBV7-6 with TRBJ1-4; a weak D match, TRBD1 (5 bases). There are 14 residues in the CDR3. Germline CDR1 is SGHVS and CDR2 is FNYEAQ. Trimming stripped 5 bases from V and 10 bases from J, with 17 bases between. Using reference TRBV7-6 and TRBJ1-4 for the parts outside the CDR3, the full variable domain is GAGVSQSPRYKVTKRGQDVALRCDPISGHVSLYWYRQALGQGPEFLTYFNYEAQQDKSGLPNDRFSAERPEGSISTLTIQRTEQRDSAMYRCASSRTPSSGKLFFGSGTQLSVL.

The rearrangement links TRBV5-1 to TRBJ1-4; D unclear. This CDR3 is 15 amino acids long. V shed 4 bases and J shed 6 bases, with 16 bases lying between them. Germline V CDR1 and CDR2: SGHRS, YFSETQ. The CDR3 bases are TGCGCCAGCAGCGTTGGAGGACCTGGGGATGAAAAACTGTTTTTT. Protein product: CASSVGGPGDEKLFF.

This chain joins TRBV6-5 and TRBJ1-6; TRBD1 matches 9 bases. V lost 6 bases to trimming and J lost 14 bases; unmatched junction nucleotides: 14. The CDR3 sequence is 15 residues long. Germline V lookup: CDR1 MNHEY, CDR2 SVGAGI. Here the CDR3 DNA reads TGTGCCAGCAGCCCCAGGGACAGGGCGGCTTTGGCCCTCCACTTT. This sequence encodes CASSPRDRAALALHF.

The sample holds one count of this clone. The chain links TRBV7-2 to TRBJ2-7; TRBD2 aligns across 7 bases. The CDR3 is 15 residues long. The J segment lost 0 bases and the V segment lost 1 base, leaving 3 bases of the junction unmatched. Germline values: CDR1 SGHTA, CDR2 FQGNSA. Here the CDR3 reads CASSLERGISYEQYF. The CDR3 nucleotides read TGTGCCAGCAGCTTAGAGCGGGGCATCTCCTACGAGCAGTACTTC.

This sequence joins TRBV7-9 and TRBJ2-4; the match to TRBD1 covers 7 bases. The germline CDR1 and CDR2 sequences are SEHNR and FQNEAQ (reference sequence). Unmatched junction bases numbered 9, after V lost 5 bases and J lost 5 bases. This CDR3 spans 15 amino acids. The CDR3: CASSNRGIRENIQYF. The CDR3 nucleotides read TGTGCCAGCAGCAACAGGGGCATTCGGGAAAACATTCAGTACTTC. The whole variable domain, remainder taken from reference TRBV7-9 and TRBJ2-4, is DTGVSQNPRHKITKRGQNVTFRCDPISEHNRLYWYRQTLGQGPEFLTYFQNEAQLEKSRLLSDRFSAERPKGSFSTLEIQRTEQGDSAMYLCASSNRGIRENIQYFGAGTRLSVL.

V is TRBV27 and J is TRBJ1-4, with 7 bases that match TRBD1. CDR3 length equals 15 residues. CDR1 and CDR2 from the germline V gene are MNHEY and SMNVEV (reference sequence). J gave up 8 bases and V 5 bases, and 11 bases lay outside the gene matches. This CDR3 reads CASSTLRGVREKLFF. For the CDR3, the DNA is TGTGCCAGCAGTACCCTCAGGGGGGTGAGAGAAAAACTGTTTTTT.

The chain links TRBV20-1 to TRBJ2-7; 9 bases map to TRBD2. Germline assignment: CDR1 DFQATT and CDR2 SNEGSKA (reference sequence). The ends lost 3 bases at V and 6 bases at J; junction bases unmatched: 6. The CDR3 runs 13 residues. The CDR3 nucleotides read TGCAGTGCTAGTCTCCTAGCGGGAACCGAGCAGTACTTC. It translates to CSASLLAGTEQYF.

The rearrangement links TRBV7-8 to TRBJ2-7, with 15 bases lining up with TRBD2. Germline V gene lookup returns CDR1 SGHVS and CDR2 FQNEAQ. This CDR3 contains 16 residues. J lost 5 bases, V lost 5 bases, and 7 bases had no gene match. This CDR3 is CASSHGTSGGRDEQYF. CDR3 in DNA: TGTGCCAGCAGCCACGGGACTAGCGGGGGGAGGGACGAGCAGTACTTC. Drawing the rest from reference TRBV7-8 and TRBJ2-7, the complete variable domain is GAGVSQSPRYKVAKRGQDVALRCDPISGHVSLFWYQQALGQGPEFLTYFQNEAQLDKSGLPSDRFFAERPEGSVSTLKIQRTQQEDSAVYLCASSHGTSGGRDEQYFGPGTRLTVT.

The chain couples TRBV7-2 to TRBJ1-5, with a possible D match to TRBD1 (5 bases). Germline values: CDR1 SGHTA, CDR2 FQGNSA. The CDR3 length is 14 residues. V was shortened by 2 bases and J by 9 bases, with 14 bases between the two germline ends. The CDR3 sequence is CASSLFDQGMPQHF. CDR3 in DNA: TGTGCCAGCAGCTTATTTGACCAGGGAATGCCCCAGCATTTT.

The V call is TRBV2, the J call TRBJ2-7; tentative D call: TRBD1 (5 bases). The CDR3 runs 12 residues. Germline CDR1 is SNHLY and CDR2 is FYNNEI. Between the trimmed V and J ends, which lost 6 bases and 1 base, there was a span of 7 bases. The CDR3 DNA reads TGTGCCAGCAGGAGGACATCCTACGAGCAGTACTTC. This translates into CASRRTSYEQYF.

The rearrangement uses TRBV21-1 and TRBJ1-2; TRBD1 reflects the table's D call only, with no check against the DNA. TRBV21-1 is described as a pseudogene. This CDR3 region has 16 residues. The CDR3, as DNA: TGTGCCAGCAGCAAAAGAACAGGGGATATCGACTATGGCTACACCTTC. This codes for CASSKRTGDIDYGYTF.

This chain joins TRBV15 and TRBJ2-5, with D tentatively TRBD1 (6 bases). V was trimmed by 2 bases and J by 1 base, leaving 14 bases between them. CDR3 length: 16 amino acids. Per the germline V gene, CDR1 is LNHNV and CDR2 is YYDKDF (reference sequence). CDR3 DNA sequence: TGTGCCACCAGCAGACCTGATGGGGGCCTCCAAGAGACCCAGTACTTC. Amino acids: CATSRPDGGLQETQYF.

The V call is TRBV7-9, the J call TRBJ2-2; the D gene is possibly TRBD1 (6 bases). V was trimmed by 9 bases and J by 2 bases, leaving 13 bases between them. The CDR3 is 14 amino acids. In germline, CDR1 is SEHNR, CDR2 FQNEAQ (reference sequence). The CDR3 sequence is CASSYRVNTGELFF. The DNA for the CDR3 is TGTGCCAGTTCTTACAGGGTTAACACCGGGGAGCTGTTTTTT.

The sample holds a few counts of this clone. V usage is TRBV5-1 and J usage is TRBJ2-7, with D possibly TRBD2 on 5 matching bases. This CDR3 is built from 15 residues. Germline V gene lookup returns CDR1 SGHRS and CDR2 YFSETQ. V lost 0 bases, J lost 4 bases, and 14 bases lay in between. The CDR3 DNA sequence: TGCGCCAGCAGCTTGGCCTTCAGCGGAGTGTACGAGCAGTACTTC. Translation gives CASSLAFSGVYEQYF.

CDR3 amino acids: CASSRTGTGTDTQYF. DNA for the CDR3: TGTGCCAGCAGCCGGACCGGGACAGGGACAGATACGCAGTATTTT. The chain is built from TRBV7-2 and TRBJ2-3; 9 bases line up with TRBD1. After removal of 5 bases from V and 3 bases from J, the junction contained 6 bases not matched to a gene. CDR3 length equals 15 residues. Germline V gene data show CDR1 as SGHTA and CDR2 as FQGNSA.

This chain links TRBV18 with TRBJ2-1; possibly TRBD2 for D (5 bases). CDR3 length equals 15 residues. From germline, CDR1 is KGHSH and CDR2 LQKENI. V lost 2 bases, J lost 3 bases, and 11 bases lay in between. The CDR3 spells CASSPERGYYNEQFF. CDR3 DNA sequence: TGTGCCAGCTCACCAGAACGGGGTTACTACAATGAGCAGTTCTTC.

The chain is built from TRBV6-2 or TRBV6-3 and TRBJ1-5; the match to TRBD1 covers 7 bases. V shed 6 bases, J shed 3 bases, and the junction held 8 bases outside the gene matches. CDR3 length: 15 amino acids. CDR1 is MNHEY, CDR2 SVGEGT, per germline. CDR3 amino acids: CASSKTGAYNQPQHF. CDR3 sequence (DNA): TGTGCCAGCAGCAAAACAGGGGCCTACAATCAGCCCCAGCATTTT.